This entry concerns a single T cell receptor (beta chain). Its antigen is unknown. Only in-frame clones appear in the TCRdb table, and some are missing; sequencing was by immunoSEQ multiplex PCR. The data hold some 66,000 clones, with around 76% observed a single time. Trimming cost V 0 bases and J 6 bases, with 14 bases left between them. This CDR3 region has 15 residues. Per the germline V gene, CDR1 is ENHRY and CDR2 is SYGVKD. This entry belongs to a study of memory CD4+ T cells and cytomegalovirus serostatus. Study-wide results and caveats: Of under 200 reported CMV TCRbeta sequences, under 70 were found in memory CD4+ repertoires.

Single viable CD3+CD4+CD8-CD45RO+ cells were sorted as the memory CD4+ T cells. This TCR was recovered from an adult in good health and CMV-seropositive. Sequenced input: memory CD4+ T cells from blood. The chain links TRBV10-3 to TRBJ1-2, with D maybe TRBD1 (6 bases). The CDR3 nucleotides read TGTGCCATCAGTGAGTCGAGAGGGGGTGGCGATGGCTACACCTTC. Translating gives CAISESRGGGDGYTF.